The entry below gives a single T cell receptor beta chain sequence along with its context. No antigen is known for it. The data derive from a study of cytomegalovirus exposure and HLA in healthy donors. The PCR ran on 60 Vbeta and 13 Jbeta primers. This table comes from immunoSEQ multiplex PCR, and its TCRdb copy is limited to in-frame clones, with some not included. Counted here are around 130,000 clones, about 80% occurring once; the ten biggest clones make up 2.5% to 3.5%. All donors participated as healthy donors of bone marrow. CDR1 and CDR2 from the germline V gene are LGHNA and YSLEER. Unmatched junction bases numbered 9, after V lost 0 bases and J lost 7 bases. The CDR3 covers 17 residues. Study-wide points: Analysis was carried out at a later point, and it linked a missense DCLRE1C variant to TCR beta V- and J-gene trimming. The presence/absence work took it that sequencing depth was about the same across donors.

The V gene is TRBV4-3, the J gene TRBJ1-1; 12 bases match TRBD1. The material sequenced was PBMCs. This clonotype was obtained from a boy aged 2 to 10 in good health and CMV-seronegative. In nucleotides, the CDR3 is TGCGCCAGCAGCCAAGAACTGATGGGACAGGGGGCCGGTGAAGCTTTCTTT. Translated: CASSQELMGQGAGEAFF.